This TCR beta chain was profiled in a study of Graves' ophthalmopathy and Graves' hyperthyroidism. This clonotype was seen ten or more times. The CDR3 extends over 13 amino acids. V lost 2 bases and J lost 4, with 12 bases in between. From germline, CDR1 is DFQATT and CDR2 SNEGSKA (reference sequence). Included hyperthyroidism patients were aged 18 to 65 and newly diagnosed (under 2 months' duration). From RNA, the CDR3 regions of TCR beta chains were amplified and sequenced. HTBI primers were employed in first-round RT-PCR, then a second-round multiplex PCR followed. In TCRdb, the multiplex PCR reads were re-called with MiXCR into one record per CDR3 protein. The profile covers 450,000 to 600,000 distinct CDR3 sequences, with under 40% appearing a single time and 4% to 5% taken by the ten largest.

The gene calls are TRBV20-1 and TRBJ2-7, with no clear D. Sequencing input: peripheral blood or thyroid tissue (not recorded which). The clonotype was recovered from an adult man with Graves' hyperthyroidism. CDR3 sequence: CSARPSYGYEQYF. As DNA, the CDR3 is TGCAGTGCTAGACCCTCGTACGGGTACGAGCAGTACTTC.